One sample yielded the 16 T cell receptor beta chains listed below, sequenced in a study of T cells expressing NK-cell markers. With the 5' RACE reads reprocessed, TCRdb shows one record per CDR3 protein and no DNA. The sample includes 150,000 to 180,000 distinct CDR3 sequences. Sequencing was done on a sample of blood T cells: a sorted CD56 or NKG2C T cell subset, CD4+ or CD8+ T cells, or bulk PBMC T cells (not recorded which). These receptors originate from a woman aged 45-60 years in good health.

The genes are TRBV5-1 and TRBJ2-5; TCRdb lists TRBD1, though no DNA is available to test this call. Germline CDR1 and CDR2: SGHRS and YFSETQ. The CDR3 consists of 18 residues. The CDR3 sequence: CASSLASGGGGLSETQYF.

The rearrangement joins TRBV2 to TRBJ2-3; checking the TCRdb D call of TRBD2 is not possible without DNA. This CDR3 is built from 13 residues. CDR1 and CDR2 (germline): SNHLY, FYNNEI. CDR3 sequence: CASSRLDGDTQYF.

This chain uses TRBV6-1 with TRBJ1-1; TCRdb calls TRBD1, which cannot be checked without DNA. The CDR3 consists of 12 residues. CDR1 and CDR2 from the germline V gene are MNHNS and SASEGT. The chain's CDR3 is CAGRTGATEAFF.

The chain is built from TRBV11-2 and TRBJ2-1. The CDR3 is 14 residues long. Germline CDR1 and CDR2: SGHAT and FQNNGV. CDR3 protein: CASSFVGVYNEQFF.

The chain has TRBV24-1 and TRBJ2-1; the TCRdb D gene call, TRBD2, has no DNA to confirm it. This CDR3 is 14 amino acids long. Germline CDR1 is KGHDR and CDR2 is SFDVKD. CDR3: CATSDSGTSFEQFF.

This chain joins TRBV27 and TRBJ2-2; TCRdb selects TRBD1, and the lack of DNA leaves this call unchecked. Per the germline V gene, CDR1 is MNHEY and CDR2 is SMNVEV (reference sequence). This CDR3 has 16 residues. The CDR3 sequence is CASSPIPTGNAGELFF.

This sequence joins TRBV7-9 and TRBJ2-7. Germline CDR1 and CDR2: SEHNR and FQNEAQ (reference sequence). The length of the CDR3 is 14 residues. CDR3 sequence: CASSTSASSYEQYF.

The chain joins TRBV14 to TRBJ2-1; the D gene TCRdb calls, TRBD2, cannot be checked with no DNA. The CDR3 sequence is 18 residues long. Germline loops: CDR1 SGHDN, CDR2 FVKESK. CDR3 residues: CASSPGLAGGLSYNEQFF.

The chain couples TRBV6-4 to TRBJ2-1; TCRdb selects TRBD2, and the lack of DNA leaves this call unchecked. The germline V gene has CDR1 MRHNA and CDR2 SNTAGT. The CDR3 is 18 amino acids. CDR3 in amino acids: CASSHVPRTSGRADEQFF.

The V and J genes are TRBV9 and TRBJ1-1; the TCRdb D gene call, TRBD1, has no DNA to confirm it. Germline V gene lookup returns CDR1 SGDLS and CDR2 YYNGEE. The CDR3 has 14 residues. The CDR3 reads CASSVYGTGTEAFF.

This chain links TRBV29-1 with TRBJ2-1. This CDR3 is 11 amino acids long. Per germline, CDR1 SQVTM and CDR2 ANQGSEA. The CDR3 here is CSVDTYNEQFF.

The chain combines TRBV14 with TRBJ2-7; the TCRdb call, TRBD1, lacks DNA for checking. CDR3 length: 14 residues. Germline-derived CDR1 and CDR2 are SGHDN and FVKESK. CDR3 protein: CASSQEDRLYEQYF.

J is TRBJ2-2 and V is TRBV7-9; TCRdb outputs TRBD1, but without DNA this stays unchecked. Per germline, CDR1 SEHNR and CDR2 FQNEAQ (reference sequence). The CDR3 runs to 16 residues. Here the CDR3 reads CASSFLGQPNTGELFF.

This chain links TRBV15 with TRBJ2-1. Looked up from germline, CDR1 is LNHNV and CDR2 is YYDKDF (reference sequence). The CDR3 has 15 amino acids. CDR3: CATSRVGNSYNEQFF.

The chain combines TRBV29-1 with TRBJ1-2. Germline V gene data show CDR1 as SQVTM and CDR2 as ANQGSEA. The CDR3 length is 13 residues. The CDR3: CSGGSLGDYGYTF.

V and J are TRBV29-1 and TRBJ2-7; TCRdb designates TRBD2, a call that cannot be tested without DNA. The CDR3 is 15 amino acids. Germline V gene sequence: CDR1 SQVTM, CDR2 ANQGSEA. The CDR3 sequence is CSVYGTSGNYYEQYF.